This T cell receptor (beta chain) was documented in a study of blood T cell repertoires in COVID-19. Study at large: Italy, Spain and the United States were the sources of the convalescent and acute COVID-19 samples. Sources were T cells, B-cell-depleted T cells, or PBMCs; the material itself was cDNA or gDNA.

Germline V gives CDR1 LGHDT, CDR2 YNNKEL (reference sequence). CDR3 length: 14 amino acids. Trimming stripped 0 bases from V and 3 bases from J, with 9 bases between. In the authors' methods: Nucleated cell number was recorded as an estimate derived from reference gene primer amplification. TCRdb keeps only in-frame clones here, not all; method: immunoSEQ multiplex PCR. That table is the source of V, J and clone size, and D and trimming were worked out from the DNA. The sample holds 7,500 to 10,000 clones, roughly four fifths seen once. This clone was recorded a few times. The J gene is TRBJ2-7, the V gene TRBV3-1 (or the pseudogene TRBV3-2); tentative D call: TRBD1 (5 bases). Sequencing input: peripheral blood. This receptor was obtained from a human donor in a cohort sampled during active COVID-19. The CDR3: CASSQDNTGYEQYF. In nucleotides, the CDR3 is TGTGCCAGCAGCCAAGACAACACAGGCTACGAGCAGTACTTC.